A selection of T cell receptor beta chains follows, all from one sample in a study of tumor-infiltrating lymphocytes in oesophageal squamous cell carcinoma. TCRdb analysed the PCR reads with MiXCR anew, one entry per CDR3 protein. The table has almost 20,000 distinct CDR3 sequences, approximately 40% seen once. The sample consisted of blood. Receptor source: a male donor with esophageal squamous cell carcinoma. CDR3s include the opening cysteine and the closing phenylalanine or tryptophan. D genes are given only for firm matches. Size tells how often a clone was seen (once, few, many) or the class of an expanded clone, and some rows leave it out.

D: .; V: TRBV7-2; size: .; J: TRBJ2-7; DNA: TGTGCCAGCAGTTCAACCTCACGAGGCTACGAGCAGTACTTC; CDR3: CASSSTSRGYEQYF
D: .; V: TRBV3-1; size: .; J: TRBJ1-5; DNA: TGTGCCAGCAGCCAAGTGTATGGGTCCAATCAGCCCCAGCATTTT; CDR3: CASSQVYGSNQPQHF
D: .; V: TRBV12-3/TRBV12-4; size: many; J: TRBJ2-7; DNA: TGTGCCAGCACCGAAGCGGGACAGTTGTACGAGCAGTACTTC; CDR3: CASTEAGQLYEQYF
D: .; V: TRBV12-3/TRBV12-4; size: many; J: TRBJ2-5; DNA: TGTGCCAGCAGTCTTAGTAGGGTAGAGACCCAGTACTTC; CDR3: CASSLSRVETQYF
D: TRBD2; V: TRBV7-8; size: few; J: TRBJ2-1; DNA: TGTGCCAGCAGGAGCCAGCGGGAGGGCCAAGACAATGAGCAGTTCTTC; CDR3: CASRSQREGQDNEQFF
D: .; V: TRBV7-3; size: .; J: TRBJ2-4; DNA: TGTGCCAGCAGCCCACCCGGGGGACGCAAAAACATTCAGTACTTC; CDR3: CASSPPGGRKNIQYF
D: TRBD1; V: TRBV6-1; size: many; J: TRBJ1-1; DNA: TGTGCCAGCAACGTAGGGGGCGGGACTGAAGCTTTCTTT; CDR3: CASNVGGGTEAFF
D: TRBD1; V: TRBV6-1; size: .; J: TRBJ1-3; DNA: TGTGCCAGCAGCCACAGGACAGGGAGTACTGGAAACACCATATATTTT; CDR3: CASSHRTGSTGNTIYF
D: .; V: TRBV5-6; size: many; J: TRBJ1-6; DNA: TGTGCCAGCAGCTTGAAGTTGGGGTCACCCCTCCACTTT; CDR3: CASSLKLGSPLHF
D: TRBD1; V: TRBV12-3/TRBV12-4; size: .; J: TRBJ2-2; DNA: TGTGCCAGCAGTTCCGGGACAGGGGGCACCGGGGAGCTGTTTTTT; CDR3: CASSSGTGGTGELFF
D: .; V: TRBV19; size: many; J: TRBJ2-1; DNA: TGTGCCAGTGGAACAGGGTTGGGAAATGAGCAGTTCTTC; CDR3: CASGTGLGNEQFF
D: .; V: TRBV5-1; size: .; J: TRBJ1-4; DNA: TGCGCCAGCAGGACCGGGACGGTCGAAGAAAAACTGTTTTTT; CDR3: CASRTGTVEEKLFF
D: TRBD2; V: TRBV7-2; size: .; J: TRBJ2-7; DNA: TGTGCCAGCAGCTTCTTTAGCGGGACCTACAATGAGCAGTACTTC; CDR3: CASSFFSGTYNEQYF
D: .; V: TRBV11-3; size: many; J: TRBJ2-7; DNA: TGTGCCAGCAGCTTAGTTGGTCAGCTCCGGGATGAGCAGTACTTC; CDR3: CASSLVGQLRDEQYF
D: .; V: TRBV20-1; size: many; J: TRBJ2-1; DNA: TGCAGTGCTAGAGATCTCCGGGGGCCTAACAATGAGCAGTTCTTC; CDR3: CSARDLRGPNNEQFF
D: TRBD1; V: TRBV16; size: .; J: TRBJ1-4; DNA: TGTGCCAGCAGGGCAGGGGGCGCCTCTAATGAAAAACTGTTTTTT; CDR3: CASRAGGASNEKLFF
D: TRBD2; V: TRBV6-1; size: many; J: TRBJ2-5; DNA: TGTGCCAGCAGAGAGACACTAGCGGGGGGACCCAACAATGAGCAGTACTTC; CDR3: CASRETLAGGPNNEQYF
D: .; V: TRBV7-9; size: few; J: TRBJ2-1; DNA: TGTGCCAGCAGACCTGCCGCCGGGCCCGCACGCAATGAGCAGTTCTTC; CDR3: CASRPAAGPARNEQFF
D: .; V: TRBV6-1; size: many; J: TRBJ2-7; DNA: TGTGCCAGCAGCTCAACAGGACCATCCTACGAGCAGTACTTC; CDR3: CASSSTGPSYEQYF
D: TRBD1; V: TRBV30; size: .; J: TRBJ2-7; DNA: TGTGCCTGGATTTCCCCGGACAGGACCAACTACGAGCAGTACTTC; CDR3: CAWISPDRTNYEQYF
D: .; V: TRBV7-2; size: .; J: TRBJ2-7; DNA: TGTGCCAGCAGCTTATTTGCGGGAAACTACGAGCAGTACTTC; CDR3: CASSLFAGNYEQYF
D: .; V: TRBV5-6; size: many; J: TRBJ2-7; DNA: TGTGCCAGCAGCTACGGGGCCGGCGAGCAGTACTTC; CDR3: CASSYGAGEQYF
D: TRBD1; V: TRBV11-2; size: few; J: TRBJ2-3; DNA: TGTGCCAGCAGCTTGGACAGGGCGAGGTATTTT; CDR3: CASSLDRARYF
D: .; V: TRBV7-3; size: .; J: TRBJ2-4; DNA: TGTGCCAGCAGCTTGGGGACCTACGAGCAGTCCTTC; CDR3: CASSLGTYEQSF
D: .; V: TRBV7-3; size: .; J: TRBJ2-7; DNA: TGTGCCAGCAGCTTAGCGTCGGGCGAGCAGTACTTC; CDR3: CASSLASGEQYF
D: .; V: TRBV18; size: many; J: TRBJ2-7; DNA: TGTGCCAGCTCACCACTGGACGGGGACTACGAGCAGTACTTC; CDR3: CASSPLDGDYEQYF
D: .; V: TRBV7-6; size: .; J: TRBJ2-5; DNA: TGTGCCAGCAGCTTTGGCTTGGAGACCCAGTACTTC; CDR3: CASSFGLETQYF
D: TRBD1; V: TRBV18; size: .; J: TRBJ2-7; DNA: TGTGCCAGCTCACCCCGATCATCCACAGGGGGCCTTGGGTACGAGCAGTACTTC; CDR3: CASSPRSSTGGLGYEQYF
D: .; V: TRBV19; size: many; J: TRBJ2-1; DNA: TGTGCCAGTAGGCCCGGACAGAACAATGAGCAGTTCTTC; CDR3: CASRPGQNNEQFF
D: .; V: TRBV5-1; size: .; J: TRBJ1-4; DNA: TGCGCCAGCAGCTTTGCGAGCCTAGACGAAAAACTGTTTTTT; CDR3: CASSFASLDEKLFF
D: TRBD2; V: TRBV2; size: many; J: TRBJ2-7; DNA: TGTGCCAGCAGTGAACACCCTTGGACTAGCGGGGGCTACGAGCAGTACTTC; CDR3: CASSEHPWTSGGYEQYF
D: .; V: TRBV27; size: .; J: TRBJ1-6; DNA: TGTGCCAGCAGTTCCGCCGGAGAGGGGAGCTACGAGCAGTACTTT; CDR3: CASSSAGEGSYEQYF
D: TRBD1; V: TRBV7-3; size: .; J: TRBJ2-5; DNA: TGTGCCAGCAGCTTAACCCCGGGACAGGGGGAAGAGACCCAGTACTTC; CDR3: CASSLTPGQGEETQYF
D: .; V: TRBV6-1; size: .; J: TRBJ1-4; DNA: TGTGCCAGCACATCGTGGGGGCGCGACGAAAAACTGTTTTTT; CDR3: CASTSWGRDEKLFF
D: TRBD2; V: TRBV11-2; size: .; J: TRBJ2-7; DNA: TGTGCCAGCAGCCCCGCCGGACTAGCGGGAGGTTACGAGCAGTACTTC; CDR3: CASSPAGLAGGYEQYF
D: .; V: TRBV7-3; size: .; J: TRBJ2-6; DNA: TGTGCCAGCAGCTTATCCATAGGGGAGCAGATCTCTGGGGCCAACGTCCTGACTTTC; CDR3: CASSLSIGEQISGANVLTF
D: .; V: TRBV12-3/TRBV12-4; size: few; J: TRBJ2-4; DNA: TGTGCCAGCAGGCACAGGGGGGGTTCGAACATTCAGTACTTC; CDR3: CASRHRGGSNIQYF
D: .; V: TRBV10-1; size: .; J: TRBJ1-1; DNA: TGCGCCAGCAGTGAGTCGCCAGGGGCTATATCGAACACTGAAGCTTTCTTT; CDR3: CASSESPGAISNTEAFF
D: .; V: TRBV7-8; size: medium-sized; J: TRBJ2-2; DNA: TGTGCGGGTTCGGAAAGCCAAACGAACACCGGGGAGCTGTTTTTT; CDR3: CAGSESQTNTGELFF
D: TRBD1; V: TRBV4-1; size: many; J: TRBJ1-6; DNA: TGCGCCAGCAGCCAAGGACAGGGGGCGGCGGCCCTCCACTTT; CDR3: CASSQGQGAAALHF
D: .; V: TRBV6-6; size: .; J: TRBJ2-7; DNA: TGTGCCAGCAGTTACGTACATTCAGGAGACTACGAGCAGTACTTC; CDR3: CASSYVHSGDYEQYF
D: .; V: TRBV6-1; size: .; J: TRBJ2-7; DNA: TGTGCCAGCAGGGAGTACAGACAGGACGAGCAGTACTTC; CDR3: CASREYRQDEQYF
D: TRBD1; V: TRBV12-3/TRBV12-4; size: few; J: TRBJ1-1; DNA: TGTGCCAGCAGTAGACCGGGACAGGGGGCCACTGAAGCTTTCTTT; CDR3: CASSRPGQGATEAFF
D: .; V: TRBV20-1; size: few; J: TRBJ2-1; DNA: TGCAGTGCTAGAGATTGGGGGGGGAGGGCAGGGGACAATGAGCAGTTCTTC; CDR3: CSARDWGGRAGDNEQFF
D: TRBD2; V: TRBV7-6; size: .; J: TRBJ2-7; DNA: TGTGCCAGCAGCCAGCGGGAGCCTTTCTACGAGCAGTACTTC; CDR3: CASSQREPFYEQYF
D: .; V: TRBV7-3; size: .; J: TRBJ2-5; DNA: TGTGCCAGCAGCCGCAACCCCCAAGAGACCCAGTACTTC; CDR3: CASSRNPQETQYF
D: .; V: TRBV28; size: many; J: TRBJ2-7; DNA: TGTGCCAGCAGTTCCCCGGCCGCACGACAGGGAGGTCCCTACGAGCAGTACTTC; CDR3: CASSSPAARQGGPYEQYF
D: .; V: TRBV7-8; size: .; J: TRBJ2-5; DNA: TGTGCCAGCAGCTTAGTTCTGGGCGAGGAGACCCAGTACTTC; CDR3: CASSLVLGEETQYF
D: .; V: TRBV7-8; size: .; J: TRBJ2-5; DNA: TGTGCCAGCAGCCCAGCGCTGGGTGAGGCCCCTACGCAGTACTTC; CDR3: CASSPALGEAPTQYF
D: .; V: TRBV7-3; size: medium-sized; J: TRBJ1-6; DNA: TGTGCCAGCAGCCCCCATGGACGGGGGATTTCACCCCTCCACTTT; CDR3: CASSPHGRGISPLHF
D: TRBD1; V: TRBV6-2/TRBV6-3; size: .; J: TRBJ2-7; DNA: TGTGCCAGCAGCAAATCGGGACAGGGTTACCACGAGCAGTACTTC; CDR3: CASSKSGQGYHEQYF
D: TRBD1; V: TRBV30; size: .; J: TRBJ2-5; DNA: TGTGCCTGGAGTGTTTTTGGGACAGGGGTCGGAGAGACCCAGTACTTC; CDR3: CAWSVFGTGVGETQYF
D: .; V: TRBV12-3/TRBV12-4; size: .; J: TRBJ1-5; DNA: TGTGCCAGCAAAGGAGCGGACCTTGCTGCCCAGCATTTT; CDR3: CASKGADLAAQHF